Presented here are 17 T cell receptor beta chains from one specimen sequenced in a study of shared clonotypes between healthy human individuals. Assay: immunoSEQ multiplex PCR; the TCRdb copy retains only in-frame clones and omits some. Of approximately 1,500,000 clones in the sample, approximately 96% were seen once. Source material: naive CD4+ T cells sorted from blood. The subset was: CD45RA+ positively selected. These receptors originate from a young man in good health.

The chain combines TRBV18 with TRBJ1-2; tentative D call: TRBD1 (6 bases). The germline V gene encodes CDR1 KGHSH and CDR2 LQKENI. The V gene lost 2 bases and the J gene lost 2 bases, with 12 bases spanning the gap. CDR3 length: 15 residues. The chain's CDR3 is CASSPGVQGNYGYTF. The CDR3 bases are TGTGCCAGCTCACCAGGCGTCCAGGGGAACTATGGCTACACCTTC.

This sequence joins TRBV27 and TRBJ2-1, with TRBD2 matching 10 bases. Germline CDR1 is MNHEY and CDR2 is SMNVEV (reference sequence). This CDR3 region has 15 residues. V gave up 2 bases and J gave up 5 bases; unmatched junction bases: 3. This chain's CDR3 is CASSLELAGNNEQFF. In DNA, the CDR3 is TGTGCCAGCAGTTTAGAACTAGCGGGGAACAATGAGCAGTTCTTC.

The chain links TRBV28 to TRBJ2-1; perhaps TRBD2 as D (7 bases). This CDR3 has 13 amino acids. The V end was cut by 8 bases, the J end by 5 bases, with 13 bases between. Germline lookup yields CDR1 MDHEN and CDR2 SYDVKM. CDR3 coding DNA: TGTGCCAGCGGGGAGGGGGACCACAATGAGCAGTTCTTC. Protein product: CASGEGDHNEQFF.

This chain joins TRBV9 and TRBJ2-1, with unresolved D. Trimming shortened V by 0 bases and J by 0 bases, and 10 bases separated the two germline ends. Looked up from germline, CDR1 is SGDLS and CDR2 is YYNGEE. This CDR3 region has 16 residues. The CDR3 coding sequence is TGTGCCAGCAGCGTAGATCTTCAAAACTCCTACAATGAGCAGTTCTTC. Translation: CASSVDLQNSYNEQFF. Full variable domain (outside the CDR3, taken from reference TRBV9 and TRBJ2-1): DSGVTQTPKHLITATGQRVTLRCSPRSGDLSVYWYQQSLDQGLQFLIQYYNGEERAKGNILERFSAQQFPDLHSELNLSSLELGDSALYFCASSVDLQNSYNEQFFGPGTRLTVL.

V and J are TRBV7-8 and TRBJ1-2; a possible D gene is TRBD1 (5 bases). V was shortened by 1 base and J by 0 bases, with 9 bases between the two germline ends. This CDR3 is built from 15 residues. The germline CDR1 and CDR2 sequences are SGHVS and FQNEAQ. CDR3 residues: CASSLGDRSNYGYTF. CDR3 in DNA: TGTGCCAGCAGCTTAGGGGACCGATCTAACTATGGCTACACCTTC.

The rearrangement uses TRBV7-2 and TRBJ2-1, with 12 bases that match TRBD2. CDR1 and CDR2 from the germline V gene are SGHTA and FQGNSA. The CDR3 length is 17 residues. The V segment lost 3 bases and the J segment 2 bases; nucleotides outside the gene matches: 5. The CDR3 region is CASSFLAGGPPYNEQFF. DNA for the CDR3: TGTGCCAGCAGCTTTCTAGCGGGAGGGCCCCCCTACAATGAGCAGTTCTTC.

This sequence joins TRBV6-5 and TRBJ1-2; no clear D. V was clipped by 6 bases and J by 7 bases, with 12 bases between them. Per germline, CDR1 MNHEY and CDR2 SVGAGI. This CDR3 has 12 residues. CDR3 sequence reads: CASSPPGLGYTF. CDR3 sequence (DNA): TGTGCCAGCAGCCCCCCCGGTCTTGGCTACACCTTC.

The genes are TRBV5-1 and TRBJ1-1; D gene unclear. V lost 4 bases and J 0 bases, leaving 10 bases between the germline ends. CDR1 is SGHRS, CDR2 YFSETQ, per germline. This CDR3 spans 14 amino acids. The CDR3 here is CASSAGLLNTEAFF. CDR3 nucleotide sequence: TGCGCCAGCAGCGCCGGTCTTTTGAACACTGAAGCTTTCTTT.

On this clone: Compared with germline, one end of the junction differs, possibly owing to a read error. The chain joins TRBV11-2 to TRBJ2-1, with D possibly being TRBD2 (6 bases). The CDR3 length is 13 residues. Germline V CDR1 and CDR2: SGHAT, FQNNGV. The CDR3 reads CASSPGLLNEQFF. Here the CDR3 DNA reads TGTGCCAGCAGCCCGGGACTCCTGAATGAACAGTTCTTC.

The chain employs TRBV30 and TRBJ2-6; 9 nucleotides line up with TRBD2. This CDR3 has 18 amino acids. V shed 0 bases, J shed 0 bases, and the junction held 6 bases outside the gene matches. Germline CDR1 reads GTSNPN; CDR2 reads SVGIG (reference sequence). The CDR3: CAWSVERRGGSGANVLTF. CDR3 DNA: TGTGCCTGGAGTGTAGAGAGGCGGGGGGGCTCTGGGGCCAACGTCCTGACTTTC.

As concerns this clone: This CDR3 is also generated by other DNA sequences in the sample. V and J are TRBV7-9 and TRBJ2-1, with 10 bases matching TRBD2. The CDR3 length is 15 residues. Unmatched junction bases numbered 0, after V lost 1 base and J lost 3 bases. Germline V CDR1 and CDR2: SEHNR, FQNEAQ (reference sequence). This CDR3 reads CASSLGLAGYNEQFF. The DNA of the CDR3 is TGTGCCAGCAGCTTAGGACTAGCGGGCTACAATGAGCAGTTCTTC.

In DNA, the CDR3 is TGCGCCAGCAGGCTGGCTAGCGGTTTGGGCAATGAGCAGTTCTTC. Translation gives CASRLASGLGNEQFF. This chain joins TRBV5-1 and TRBJ2-1, with 7 bases matching TRBD2. This CDR3 has 15 residues. V lost 5 bases and J lost 6; bases outside the gene matches: 11. Germline loops: CDR1 SGHRS, CDR2 YFSETQ.

The sample holds a few counts of this clone. This chain joins TRBV4-2 and TRBJ2-1; TRBD2 matches at 7 bases. The germline V gene encodes CDR1 LGHNA and CDR2 YNFKEQ. V lost 0 bases and J lost 10; bases outside the gene matches: 6. The CDR3 totals 14 residues. CDR3: CASSQDSGLGEQFF. DNA for the CDR3: TGTGCCAGCAGCCAAGATAGCGGGCTGGGAGAGCAGTTCTTC.

As concerns this clone: The junction and the germline gene differ at one end; a read error may be behind it. In the same sample, other DNA sequences code for this CDR3. The chain couples TRBV10-3 to TRBJ1-5; 9 bases match TRBD1. Germline V gene lookup returns CDR1 ENHRY and CDR2 SYGVKD. The CDR3 is made up of 18 amino acids. The CDR3 DNA sequence: TGTGCCATCAGTCCTCTACAGCGGGGACAGGGATGGAATCAACCCCAGCATTTT. This codes for CAISPLQRGQGWNQPQHF.

V is TRBV7-2 and J is TRBJ1-5, with D hard to call. The CDR3 has 14 amino acids. Germline V gives CDR1 SGHTA, CDR2 FQGNSA. V was pared by 2 bases and J by 7 bases, with 12 bases between. CDR3 coding DNA: TGTGCCAGCAGCTTACAGCTGGGGAGACAGCCCCAGCATTTT. It specifies CASSLQLGRQPQHF.

The chain carries TRBV10-3 and TRBJ1-1; TRBD1 aligns across 7 bases. The CDR3 contains 14 residues. The trim removed 6 bases at V and 2 bases at J, leaving 6 bases unmatched. Germline V gene data show CDR1 as ENHRY and CDR2 as SYGVKD. The CDR3 here is CAISLGQRNTEAFF. CDR3 in DNA: TGTGCCATCAGCTTGGGACAGAGAAACACTGAAGCTTTCTTT.

This clone appeared a single time. The rearrangement uses TRBV10-1 and TRBJ2-3, with TRBD2 identical over 7 bases. CDR3 length: 15 amino acids. The germline gives CDR1 WNHNN, CDR2 SYGVQD (reference sequence). J gave up 2 bases and V 6 bases, and 8 bases lay outside the gene matches. The CDR3 DNA sequence: TGCGCCAGCAGCCGGGACTACCACTCCACAGATACGCAGTATTTT. This sequence encodes CASSRDYHSTDTQYF.